This T cell receptor (beta chain) came from a study of cytomegalovirus exposure and HLA in healthy donors (dated by TCRdb to the late 2010s). A note on the overall study: According to a later analysis, one platform produced both the approximately 110 validation repertoires and the roughly 660 repertoires of the first cohort. The study was designed to test whether signatures of past pathogen exposure could be identified by cataloging public T cell receptors. In addition to the first cohort of several hundred subjects, a separate validation cohort of some 120 different subjects was used. To predict cytomegalovirus infection status, the study brought together high-throughput TCR immunosequencing, statistical association of individual TCRs with disease status, and machine learning. The investigation overall reported the following: Most TCR sequences were seen in very few donors, while some public TCRs were found in many individuals. Three of the identified cytomegalovirus-associated TCR beta chains were confirmed in vitro to be specific for cytomegalovirus antigens. A later analysis had no HLA typing for the validation cohort, so co-occurrence there was scored across all 130 or so repertoires. A total of fewer than 200 TCR beta chains were listed by the study as associated with cytomegalovirus. The authors suggested that the approach could potentially be generalized to other disease states and immunological phenotypes. The classifier was reported to diagnose cytomegalovirus status with high specificity and sensitivity in both the original cohort and the validation cohort. A later analysis found that TCRs clustered in the first cohort also tended to co-occur in the approximately 120 validation repertoires, with approximately 95% of cluster scores above 0.

The donors were included in the validation cohort of 100 to 150 subjects, a group kept apart from the roughly 690-subject first cohort. As regards this clone: Its binding antigen is unknown. No much larger clone exists at a distance of one base, and base qualities are not known.

The library was prepared using the immunoSEQ multiplex PCR assay. Per the original workflow: To diagnose cytomegalovirus status from the catalog of TCR beta chain sequences, a statistical classification framework was built. As stored in TCRdb, this immuneACCESS dataset retains in-frame rearrangements with V and J assigned. A fraction of the clones does not appear; measured against another copy, unresolved V genes explain less than half of the discrepancy, and the remainder lacks a known reason. Clonal size and the V and J genes are those of that table, whereas D and trimming came from the DNA. The sample table shows around 200,000 clones, and 81% are seen once. Roughly 1.2% of the sample lies in the top ten. Specimen: PBMCs. This clonotype originated in a woman aged 25 to 39 in good health and CMV-seronegative.

The bases are TGTGCCAGCAGTACCAGCGGGGGGTACGAGCAGTACTTC. This gives the protein CASSTSGGYEQYF. The chain couples TRBV27 to TRBJ2-7; 9 middle bases align to TRBD2. From V the trimming removes 5 bases and from J it removes 4 bases, while the gene matches leave 3 bases of the junction unaccounted for. From a lookup of the germline V gene (reference sequence), CDR1 and CDR2 are MNHEY and SMNVEV. CDR3 length: 13 amino acids, cysteine to phenylalanine. The only DNA kept is the CDR3, 39 bases in frame from the first base.